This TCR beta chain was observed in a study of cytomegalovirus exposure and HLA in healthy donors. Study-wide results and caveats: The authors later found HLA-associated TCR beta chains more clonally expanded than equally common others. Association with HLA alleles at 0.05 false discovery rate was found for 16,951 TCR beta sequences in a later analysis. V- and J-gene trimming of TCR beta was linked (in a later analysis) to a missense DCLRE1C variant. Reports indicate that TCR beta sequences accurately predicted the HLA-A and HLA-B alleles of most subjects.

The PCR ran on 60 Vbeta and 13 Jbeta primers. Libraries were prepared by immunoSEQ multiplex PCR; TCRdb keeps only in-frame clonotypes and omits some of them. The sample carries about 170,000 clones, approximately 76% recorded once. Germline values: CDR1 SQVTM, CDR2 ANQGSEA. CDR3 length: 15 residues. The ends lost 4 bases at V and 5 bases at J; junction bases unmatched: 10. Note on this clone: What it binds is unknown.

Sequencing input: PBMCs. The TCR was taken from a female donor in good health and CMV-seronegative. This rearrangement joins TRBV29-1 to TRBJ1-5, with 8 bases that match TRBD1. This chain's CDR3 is CSVAQSGTGDQPQHF. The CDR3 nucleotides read TGCAGCGTTGCGCAAAGCGGGACAGGCGATCAGCCCCAGCATTTT.